This T cell receptor (beta chain) was sequenced in a study of cytomegalovirus exposure and HLA in healthy donors. Study-wide context: For the roughly 400 genotyped donors, around 76% fell within the Caucasian-associated ancestry cluster.

The PCR ran on 60 Vbeta and 13 Jbeta primers. Using immunoSEQ multiplex PCR, the repertoire was profiled, and TCRdb retains in-frame clones only, with some absent. The sample consists of 110,000 or so clones, 65% to 85% of them appearing once. Whole-study findings and limits: A prior analysis recorded that most TCR beta V segments were productive about 87% or about 30% of the time.

Turning to this clone: The target antigen is unknown.

CDR3 length equals 14 residues. The V and J ends lost 6 bases and 6 bases, in that order; junction bases with no gene match: 10. Germline values: CDR1 SGHTA, CDR2 FQGNSA. This clonotype was obtained from a male donor in good health and CMV-seronegative. The rearrangement links TRBV7-2 to TRBJ1-1; 7 nucleotides line up with TRBD1. Sequencing input: PBMCs. CDR3 sequence reads: CASRSQGGDAEAFF. As DNA, the CDR3 is TGTGCCAGCAGATCCCAGGGGGGTGATGCTGAAGCTTTCTTT.